Listed below are T cell receptor beta chains from one sample, sequenced in a study of blood T cell repertoires in COVID-19. The repertoire was sequenced with immunoSEQ multiplex PCR; TCRdb's copy has only in-frame clones and lacks some. This repertoire shows around 150,000 clones, roughly 90% found once; its top ten account for about 6.6%. Sequenced input: PBMCs or T cells enriched from blood (not recorded which). These receptors were taken from a woman aged 45-59 years who had recovered from COVID-19. Both conserved end residues are part of each CDR3. The D gene is left open where the match is weak. Part of the rows lack a size; the others show once, few, many or a class for expanded clones.

D	V	size	J	CDR3
TRBD1	TRBV9	few	TRBJ1-5	CASRKGDSIGQPQHF
-	TRBV4-1	-	TRBJ1-3	CASSQEVGGTGNTIYF
-	TRBV3-1/TRBV3-2	-	TRBJ1-4	CASSQIVNEKLFF
TRBD2	TRBV5-1	once	TRBJ2-5	CASSLVTSGGAVLYF
-	TRBV30	-	TRBJ2-5	CAWSVRLQETQYF
TRBD1	TRBV6-5	-	TRBJ1-2	CASRSRDRLYGYTF
TRBD1	TRBV7-8	-	TRBJ1-3	CASIKQGANSFSGNTIYF
TRBD2	TRBV5-1	-	TRBJ2-2	CASSLVAGAGELFF
-	TRBV24-1	-	TRBJ2-3	CATSDPRRAARTDTQYF
-	TRBV11-2	-	TRBJ1-2	CASSFGTRVEGYTF
TRBD2	TRBV7-2	-	TRBJ2-1	CASSLGGLAGANEQFF
-	TRBV27	-	TRBJ1-2	CASSLSGSPRRYTF
TRBD2	TRBV7-3	-	TRBJ2-2	CASSPPSGGVTGELFF
-	TRBV3-1/TRBV3-2	-	TRBJ1-3	CASSLERLSGNTIYF
-	TRBV24-1	-	TRBJ1-2	CATSGGVLDGYTF
TRBD1	TRBV5-1	-	TRBJ1-6	CASSSGQGVRNSPLHF